This TCR beta chain is from a study of read filtering for tumor transcriptome and immune sequencing. Study-wide findings and caveats: Single-read clonotypes: about 82% of IR-seq clonotypes (approximately 3.7% of reads), more than 70% of RNA-seq clonotypes (less than 50% of reads). Dropping single-read clonotypes raised IR-seq and RNA-seq shared-clonotype correlation.

Note on this clonotype: Its specificity is unknown. A read error may be the cause here, since a much bigger clone is one base away.

Looked up from germline, CDR1 is SQVTM and CDR2 is ANQGSEA. The CDR3 is made up of 15 amino acids. V lost 0 bases and J lost 7, with 19 bases in between. This library used around 400 ng RNA and molecular barcoded adaptors spanning alpha/delta and beta/gamma chains. Using its own MiXCR run on the reads, TCRdb lists one record per CDR3 protein. The sample has around 30,000 distinct CDR3 sequences, roughly 18% seen once. This sequence joins TRBV29-1 and TRBJ2-7; tentative D call: TRBD1 (6 bases). The sequenced sample was a population of CD138-negative cells sorted from bone marrow. This clonotype was obtained from a donor aged 40 or older with multiple myeloma. The CDR3 here is CSVEDGFAGAEEQYF. In nucleotides, the CDR3 is TGCAGCGTTGAAGATGGTTTCGCAGGGGCCGAGGAGCAGTACTTC.